The next 25 T cell receptor beta chains were all read from a single sample in a study of blood T cell repertoires in COVID-19. Measured with immunoSEQ multiplex PCR; TCRdb has only the in-frame clones, and not every one. The sample lists about 300,000 clones; 89% were seen once. Sequenced material: PBMCs or T cells enriched from blood (not recorded which). The receptor set was obtained from a woman between 35 and 50 years old who had recovered from COVID-19.

This rearrangement joins TRBV7-2 to TRBJ1-2, with 11 nucleotides matching TRBD1. Trimming took 5 bases from V and 4 from J; bases not matched to a gene: 9. Germline V lookup: CDR1 SGHTA, CDR2 FQGNSA. The CDR3 runs to 16 residues. This CDR3 is CASSRSGTGGFYGYTF. CDR3 bases: TGTGCCAGCAGCCGTTCCGGGACAGGGGGTTTCTATGGCTACACCTTC.

This chain joins TRBV6-5 and TRBJ2-5, with D maybe TRBD2 (5 bases). CDR1 MNHEY and CDR2 SVGAGI come from the germline V gene. The CDR3 is 13 residues long. V gave up 6 bases and J gave up 4 bases, with 12 bases separating them. The CDR3 nucleotides are TGTGCCAGCAGGGTCAACGGGGTAGAGACCCAGTACTTC. Amino acids: CASRVNGVETQYF.

V usage is TRBV29-1 and J usage is TRBJ1-1; D is uncertain. Trimming took 5 bases from V and 1 from J, leaving 5 bases between them. Germline V CDR1 and CDR2: SQVTM, ANQGSEA. The length of the CDR3 is 11 residues. The CDR3: CSVPWNTEAFF. CDR3 nucleotides: TGCAGCGTTCCCTGGAACACTGAAGCTTTCTTT.

The rearrangement joins TRBV6-7 to TRBJ1-4, with 9 bases matching TRBD1. TRBV6-7 qualifies as an ORF whose function is uncertain. V dropped 5 bases and J dropped 4; count of bases not matched to a gene: 5. The CDR3 spans 15 residues. The CDR3 nucleotides read TGTGCCAGCAGTACACAGGGGGCTCTTAATGAAAAACTGTTTTTT. Amino acid sequence: CASSTQGALNEKLFF.

This chain uses TRBV19 with TRBJ2-2, with no clear D. Germline V gene lookup returns CDR1 LNHDA and CDR2 SQIVND (reference sequence). The CDR3 extends over 16 amino acids. The V end lost 11 bases, the J end lost 4 bases, and 23 bases lay between the germline ends. This CDR3 reads CAASFGFPDSTGELFF. In nucleotides, the CDR3 is TGTGCCGCCTCGTTTGGATTCCCCGACTCCACCGGGGAGCTGTTTTTT.

The chain's CDR3 is CASSTRTGGNEQYF. The CDR3 DNA sequence: TGTGCCAGTAGTACTCGGACAGGGGGTAACGAGCAGTACTTC. This chain connects TRBV19 to TRBJ2-7, with TRBD1 matching over 10 bases. In germline, CDR1 is LNHDA, CDR2 SQIVND (reference sequence). CDR3 length: 14 amino acids. The junction had 5 bases not matched to a gene; V was cut back by 4 bases and J by 5 bases.

On this clone itself: Different DNA sequences within this sample yield the same CDR3. The genes are TRBV5-1 and TRBJ1-1, with D uncertain. In germline, CDR1 is SGHRS, CDR2 YFSETQ. V lost 4 bases and J lost 1, with 8 bases in between. The CDR3 consists of 13 residues. CDR3 DNA sequence: TGCGCCAGCAGCCGTCGACAGAACACTGAAGCTTTCTTT. Its protein product is CASSRRQNTEAFF.

The rearrangement uses TRBV5-1 and TRBJ1-1, with TRBD1 matching 11 bases. J gave up 2 bases and V 5 bases, and 5 bases lay outside the gene matches. Germline lookup yields CDR1 SGHRS and CDR2 YFSETQ. This CDR3 has 15 residues. The CDR3 DNA is TGCGCCAGCAGGTTTAGGACAGGGGGCAACACTGAAGCTTTCTTT. Amino acids: CASRFRTGGNTEAFF.

The V call is TRBV15, the J call TRBJ2-1; 7 bases line up with TRBD2. With V trimmed by 5 bases and J by 10 bases, 11 bases remained unmatched. The CDR3 runs 14 residues. Germline V gives CDR1 LNHNV, CDR2 YYDKDF (reference sequence). The DNA for the CDR3 is TGTGCCACCAGCGTGGGACTAAAGGTGGGGGAGCAGTTCTTC. It translates to CATSVGLKVGEQFF.

The chain links TRBV7-2 to TRBJ2-7; the match to TRBD2 covers 8 bases. The germline CDR1 and CDR2 sequences are SGHTA and FQGNSA. V shed 1 base, J shed 2 bases, and the junction held 1 base outside the gene matches. The CDR3 extends over 14 amino acids. The CDR3 is CASSLERGPYEQYF. The CDR3 DNA is TGTGCCAGCAGCTTAGAGCGGGGGCCCTACGAGCAGTACTTC.

The genes are TRBV28 and TRBJ1-2, with a tentative D call TRBD1 (5 bases). V lost 2 bases, J lost 11 bases, and 12 bases lay in between. There are 12 residues in the CDR3. The V gene's germline CDR1 is MDHEN and CDR2 SYDVKM. The CDR3 region is CASSLGLGGYTF. The CDR3 coding sequence is TGTGCCAGCAGTTTAGGGTTGGGGGGTTACACCTTC.

This chain joins TRBV3-1 (or the pseudogene TRBV3-2) and TRBJ2-7, with D hard to call. The CDR3 loop spans 13 amino acids. Trimming took 3 bases from V and 3 from J, leaving 9 bases between them. Germline values: CDR1 LGHDT, CDR2 YNNKEL (reference sequence). The CDR3 loop is CASSHPGIYEQYF. CDR3 nucleotide sequence: TGTGCCAGCAGCCATCCCGGTATCTACGAGCAGTACTTC.

The sample holds one count of this clone. V usage is TRBV11-2 and J usage is TRBJ1-1; D is ambiguous. The germline CDR1 and CDR2 sequences are SGHAT and FQNNGV. This CDR3 spans 13 amino acids. V lost 1 base and J lost 13, with 16 bases in between. CDR3 loop: CASSLGQQLQNFF. CDR3 sequence (DNA): TGTGCCAGCAGCTTAGGACAACAATTGCAGAATTTCTTT.

The rearrangement links TRBV19 to TRBJ1-2, with 8 bases that match TRBD1. The V gene's germline CDR1 is LNHDA and CDR2 SQIVND (reference sequence). The CDR3 is 16 residues long. Trimming removed 9 bases from V and 4 bases from J; junction bases left unmatched: 16. Here the CDR3 DNA reads TGTGCCAGCCAGCACTACCGGACAGGGACAGGCTATGGCTACACCTTC. Protein sequence: CASQHYRTGTGYGYTF.

The V call is TRBV29-1, the J call TRBJ2-2; TRBD2 aligns across 11 bases. CDR1 is SQVTM and CDR2 is ANQGSEA in the germline V gene. This CDR3 is built from 14 residues. V lost 6 bases to trimming and J lost 4 bases; unmatched junction nucleotides: 4. In DNA form, the CDR3 reads TGCAGCGTGCCCGGGACTAGCGGCACCGGGGAGCTGTTTTTT. This codes for CSVPGTSGTGELFF.

The V and J genes are TRBV4-2 and TRBJ2-1, with 11 bases that match TRBD1. The length of the CDR3 is 16 residues. CDR1 and CDR2 (germline): LGHNA, YNFKEQ. The V gene end was trimmed by 4 bases and the J gene end by 7 bases; junction bases not matched to a gene: 9. Written as DNA, the CDR3 is TGTGCCAGCAGCCCGCTTTGGGGACAGGGGGTAAATGAGCAGTTCTTC. It translates to CASSPLWGQGVNEQFF.

The genes are TRBV11-2 and TRBJ2-1; the D gene is possibly TRBD1 (6 bases). Trimming stripped 6 bases from V and 3 bases from J, with 18 bases between. The length of the CDR3 is 16 residues. The germline V gene encodes CDR1 SGHAT and CDR2 FQNNGV. The CDR3 region is CASSPQGTAIYNEQFF. The DNA of the CDR3 is TGTGCCAGCAGTCCCCAGGGGACCGCGATCTACAATGAGCAGTTCTTC.

V and J are TRBV5-4 and TRBJ1-6; TRBD1 matches at 7 bases. The CDR3 spans 14 residues. Germline V gives CDR1 SGHNT, CDR2 YYREEE (reference sequence). V lost 5 bases, J lost 8 bases, and 7 bases stayed unmatched. CDR3 sequence: CASSTDRAYSPLHF. CDR3 nucleotides: TGTGCCAGCAGTACTGACAGGGCCTATTCACCCCTCCACTTT.

This clone was seen only once. The chain uses TRBV19 and TRBJ2-3; 9 bases are a match to TRBD2. The germline V gene has CDR1 LNHDA and CDR2 SQIVND (reference sequence). CDR3 size: 15 residues. V lost 6 bases to trimming and J lost 2 bases; unmatched junction nucleotides: 6. The CDR3 spells CASRLAGSPTDTQYF. CDR3 in DNA: TGTGCCAGTAGGCTAGCGGGGTCCCCCACAGATACGCAGTATTTT.

This chain joins TRBV9 and TRBJ2-1; 9 bases line up with TRBD2. Germline CDR1 and CDR2: SGDLS and YYNGEE. Germline trimming cut 3 bases from V and 0 bases from J; bases unmatched to any gene: 4. This CDR3 has 16 amino acids. CDR3 coding DNA: TGTGCCAGCAGCGAGACTAGCGGCCTCTCCTACAATGAGCAGTTCTTC. Amino acids: CASSETSGLSYNEQFF.

The chain combines TRBV18 with TRBJ1-2; 9 bases match TRBD1. After removal of 3 bases from V and 6 bases from J, the junction contained 2 bases not matched to a gene. CDR1 is KGHSH, CDR2 LQKENI, per germline. This CDR3 contains 13 residues. The CDR3 reads CASSPGTGNGYTF. For the CDR3, the DNA is TGTGCCAGCTCACCCGGGACAGGGAATGGCTACACCTTC.

CDR3 nucleotides: TGTGCCAGCAGCTTAGTGGGACAGGGAGGTCAGCCCCAGCATTTT. Translated: CASSLVGQGGQPQHF. This rearrangement joins TRBV7-2 to TRBJ1-5; 9 bases agree with TRBD1. Trimming took 1 base from V and 6 from J; bases not matched to a gene: 4. The CDR3 contains 15 residues. Germline CDR1 and CDR2: SGHTA and FQGNSA.

This chain links TRBV6-5 with TRBJ2-7; 7 bases fit TRBD1. Trimming at V came to 6 bases and at J to 3 bases, leaving 2 bases not matched to a gene. Germline lookup yields CDR1 MNHEY and CDR2 SVGAGI. The CDR3 has 12 amino acids. CDR3: CASRGQFYEQYF. The CDR3 DNA is TGTGCCAGCAGGGGACAGTTCTACGAGCAGTACTTC.

The V and J genes are TRBV2 and TRBJ2-1; 15 positions match TRBD2. The CDR3 is 15 residues long. CDR1 SNHLY and CDR2 FYNNEI come from the germline V gene. Trimming cost V 4 bases and J 9 bases; bases outside gene matches: 4. The CDR3 is CASSGTSGRAVEQFF. The CDR3, as DNA: TGTGCCAGCAGTGGGACTAGCGGGAGGGCCGTTGAGCAGTTCTTC. Full variable domain (rest looked up from reference TRBV2 and TRBJ2-1): EPEVTQTPSHQVTQMGQEVILRCVPISNHLYFYWYRQILGQKVEFLVSFYNNEISEKSEIFDDQFSVERPDGSNFTLKIRSTKLEDSAMYFCASSGTSGRAVEQFFGPGTRLTVL.

The chain combines TRBV9 with TRBJ2-2; a weak D match, TRBD1 (8 bases). The V end was cut by 4 bases, the J end by 5 bases, with 15 bases between. Germline values: CDR1 SGDLS, CDR2 YYNGEE. The CDR3 spans 15 residues. The CDR3, as DNA: TGTGCCAGCAGCACAGGGGGGGCGCCGACCGGGGAGCTGTTTTTT. Protein sequence: CASSTGGAPTGELFF.